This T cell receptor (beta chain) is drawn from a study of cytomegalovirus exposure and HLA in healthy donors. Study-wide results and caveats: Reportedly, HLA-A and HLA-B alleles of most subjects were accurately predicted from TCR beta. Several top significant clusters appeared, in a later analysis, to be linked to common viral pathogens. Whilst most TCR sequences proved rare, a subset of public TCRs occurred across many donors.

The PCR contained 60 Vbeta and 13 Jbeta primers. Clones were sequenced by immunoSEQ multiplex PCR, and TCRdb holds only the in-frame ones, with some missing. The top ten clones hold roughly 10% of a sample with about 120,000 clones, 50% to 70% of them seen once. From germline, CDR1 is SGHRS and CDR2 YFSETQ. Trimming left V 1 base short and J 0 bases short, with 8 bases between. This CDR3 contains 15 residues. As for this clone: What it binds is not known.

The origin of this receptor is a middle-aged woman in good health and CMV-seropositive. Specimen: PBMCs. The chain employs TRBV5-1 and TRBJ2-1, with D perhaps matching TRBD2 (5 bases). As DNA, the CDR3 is TGCGCCAGCAGCTTGTCCGCGGGCTCCTACAATGAGCAGTTCTTC. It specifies CASSLSAGSYNEQFF.